This T cell receptor beta chain was captured in a study of T cells in Graves' hyperthyroidism and ophthalmopathy. This clonotype was seen a handful of times. The V and J ends lost 7 bases and 0 bases respectively, with 10 bases between them. This CDR3 spans 15 amino acids. Germline CDR1 and CDR2: MNHEY and SMNVEV (reference sequence). RNA transcripts provided the source from which TCR beta CDR3 regions were amplified. The HTBI primer set was used in a first-round RT-PCR of the TCR CDR3. TCRdb analysed the multiplex PCR reads with MiXCR anew, one entry per CDR3 protein. The sample has roughly 350,000 distinct CDR3 sequences, approximately 15% seen once.

The chain combines TRBV27 with TRBJ1-6; D is unclear. The receptor's source is a woman under 40 with Graves' hyperthyroidism. The sequencing sample was made of blood. CDR3: CASTPGSSYNSPLHF. The CDR3, as DNA: TGTGCCAGCACTCCCGGAAGCTCCTATAATTCACCCCTCCACTTT.